The TCR beta chain described here comes from a study of blood T cell repertoires in COVID-19. Clones were sequenced by immunoSEQ multiplex PCR, and TCRdb holds only the in-frame ones, with some missing. The table shows 200,000 to 250,000 clones, with roughly 82% occurring only once. After removal of 4 bases from V and 0 bases from J, the junction contained 6 bases not matched to a gene. In germline, CDR1 is SGHRS, CDR2 YFSETQ. The length of the CDR3 is 16 residues. The sample consisted of peripheral blood. The chain is built from TRBV5-1 and TRBJ2-3, with TRBD2 matching over 9 bases. This TCR derives from a man aged 45 to 65 with active or convalescent COVID-19. For the CDR3, the DNA is TGCGCCAGCAGCCCCAGACTAGCGGCGAGCACAGATACGCAGTATTTT. Translated: CASSPRLAASTDTQYF.